This T cell receptor beta chain was observed in a study of regulatory T cells in long-lasting Graves disease. Study-level background: The term persistent Graves' disease signified upward of 5 years on antithyroid drugs with positive TSH receptor antibodies.

The CDR3 totals 13 residues. The V end lost 1 base, the J end lost 7 bases, and 8 bases lay between the germline ends. Relying on iRepertoire HTBI primers and Arm-PCR of CDR3 regions, the team built TCR beta libraries. TCRdb itself ran the multiplex PCR reads through MiXCR, one entry per CDR3 protein. This table has about 660,000 distinct CDR3 sequences, 25% to 35% appearing once. Indicated time point: persistent/refractory GD, antithyroid drugs over 5 years with positive TRAb. Generation of the TCR library employed RNA extracted from PBMCs. Diagnoses of Graves' disease were made by American Thyroid Association guidelines. Recruitment took place at an endocrinology department in Xi'an, China. Roughly 10 milliliters of peripheral blood were taken and placed in EDTA tubes.

The source was peripheral blood mononuclear cells (PBMCs), collected when the disease was refractory, from a patient treated with antithyroid drugs. The chain carries TRBV12-3 or TRBV12-4 and TRBJ2-1; D gene uncertain. The clonotype comes from a female donor with Graves disease. The CDR3 here is CASSLGPVNEQFF. CDR3 bases: TGTGCCAGCAGTTTAGGCCCAGTGAATGAGCAGTTCTTC.